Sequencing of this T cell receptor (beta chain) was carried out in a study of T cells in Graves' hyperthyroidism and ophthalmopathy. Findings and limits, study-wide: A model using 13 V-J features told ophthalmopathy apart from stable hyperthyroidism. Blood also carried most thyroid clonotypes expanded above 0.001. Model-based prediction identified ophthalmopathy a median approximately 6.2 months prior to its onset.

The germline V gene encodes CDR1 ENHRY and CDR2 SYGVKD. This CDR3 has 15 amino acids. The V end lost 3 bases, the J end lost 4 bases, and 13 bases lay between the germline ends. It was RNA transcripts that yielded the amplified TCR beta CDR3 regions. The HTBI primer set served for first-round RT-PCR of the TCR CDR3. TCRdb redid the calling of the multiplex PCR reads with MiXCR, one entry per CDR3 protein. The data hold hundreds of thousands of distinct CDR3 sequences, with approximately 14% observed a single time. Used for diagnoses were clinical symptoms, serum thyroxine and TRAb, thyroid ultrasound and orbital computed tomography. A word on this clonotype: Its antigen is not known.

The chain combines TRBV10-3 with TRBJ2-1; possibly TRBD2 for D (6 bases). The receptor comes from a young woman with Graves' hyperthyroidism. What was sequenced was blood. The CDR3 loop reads CAISEPGEGYNEQFF. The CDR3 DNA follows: TGTGCCATCAGTGAACCGGGAGAGGGGTACAATGAGCAGTTCTTC.